The clone carrying this TCR beta chain was counted at least ten times. Its antigen is unknown. The time point is: persistent/refractory GD, antithyroid drugs over 5 years with positive TRAb. With RNA extracted from PBMCs as input, the TCR library was made. This entry is derived from a study of regulatory T cells in long-lasting Graves disease. General study results and limits: Persistent Graves' patients possessed reduced TCR diversity relative to recently diagnosed ones. Having few samples may have compromised the accuracy. There were preferences for TRBV28, TRBJ1-2 and TRBJ2-5 in persistent disease.

Arm-PCR of CDR3 regions and iRepertoire HTBI primers were the basis on which TCR beta libraries were built. How the authors handled the data: From all samples, identification returned approximately 13 TRBJ and approximately 67 TRBV segments. Each CDR3 protein gets one entry after TCRdb re-called the multiplex PCR reads with MiXCR. TCRdb's processing, not the authors' own work, is the source of the V and J calls. The sample has hundreds of thousands of distinct CDR3 sequences; about 32% are singletons. CDR3 length equals 16 residues. J was trimmed by 2 bases and V by 7 bases; bases with no gene match: 11. Germline assignment: CDR1 MNHEY and CDR2 SMNVEV (reference sequence).

This TCR was sampled from a female donor with Graves disease. The V call is TRBV27, the J call TRBJ1-2; 9 bases line up with TRBD1. The sample consisted of peripheral blood mononuclear cells (PBMCs), taken when the disease was refractory, from a patient treated with antithyroid drugs. CDR3 region: CASKGQGISLNYGYTF. The CDR3 DNA is TGTGCCAGCAAGGGACAGGGTATCTCCCTGAACTATGGCTACACCTTC.